The clone carrying this T cell receptor beta chain came up many times. The antigen is undetermined. A second roughly 7 to 12 cycle PCR used barcoded and J-beta primers. Per sample, CDR3-containing paired-end reads numbered at least 3 million. TCRdb fed the 5' RACE reads into MiXCR, producing one record per CDR3 protein. This sample has about 930,000 distinct CDR3 sequences, with 25% to 35% found just once. Donors gave 9 to 10 milliliters of peripheral blood apiece. The data stem from a study of blood T cells in healthy people across ages. Study results and limitations: The study could not conclusively compare naive and antigen-experienced cells, given its unsorted PBMCs. Fewer expanded clones and more diversity marked long-lived versus aged donors.

CDR3 length: 16 residues. The V end lost 3 bases, the J end lost 0 bases, and 13 bases lay between the germline ends. Germline CDR1 and CDR2: SGHTA and FQGNSA. The sample also formed part of further work on T cells of mothers and their children.

This chain uses TRBV7-2 with TRBJ2-3; D call uncertain. The source of this sequence is a woman aged 40 to 50 in good health. The sequencing sample was made of blood. The CDR3 region is CASSFSTSLSTDTQYF. CDR3 nucleotides: TGTGCCAGCAGCTTTTCAACATCATTAAGCACAGATACGCAGTATTTT.